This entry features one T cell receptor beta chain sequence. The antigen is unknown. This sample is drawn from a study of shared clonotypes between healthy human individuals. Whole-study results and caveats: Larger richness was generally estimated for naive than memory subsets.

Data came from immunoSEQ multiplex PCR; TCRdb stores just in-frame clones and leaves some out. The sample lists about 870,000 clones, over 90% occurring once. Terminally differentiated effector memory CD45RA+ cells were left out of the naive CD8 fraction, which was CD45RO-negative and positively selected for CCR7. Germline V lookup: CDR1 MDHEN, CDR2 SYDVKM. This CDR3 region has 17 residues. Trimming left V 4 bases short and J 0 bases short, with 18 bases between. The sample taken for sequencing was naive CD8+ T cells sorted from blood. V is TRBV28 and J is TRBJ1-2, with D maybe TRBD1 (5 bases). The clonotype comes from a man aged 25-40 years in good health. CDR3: CASSSPPGAEPNYGYTF. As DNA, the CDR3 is TGTGCCAGCAGTTCCCCGCCCGGGGCAGAGCCTAACTATGGCTACACCTTC.